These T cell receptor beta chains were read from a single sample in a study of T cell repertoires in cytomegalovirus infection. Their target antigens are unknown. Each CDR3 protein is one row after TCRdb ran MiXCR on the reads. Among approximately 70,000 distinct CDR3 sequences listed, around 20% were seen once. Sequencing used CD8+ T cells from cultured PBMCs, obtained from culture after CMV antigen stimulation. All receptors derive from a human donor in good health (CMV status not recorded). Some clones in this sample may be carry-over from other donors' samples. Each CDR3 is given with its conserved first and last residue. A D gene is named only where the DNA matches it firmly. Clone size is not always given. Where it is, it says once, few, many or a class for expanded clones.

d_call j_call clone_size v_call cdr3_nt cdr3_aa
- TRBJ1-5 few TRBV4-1 TGCGCCAGCAGCCAAGAGGAGGTTGATAGACAGCCCCAGCATTTT CASSQEEVDRQPQHF
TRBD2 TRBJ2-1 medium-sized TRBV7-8 TGTGCCAGCAGCTTAAATCTAGCGGGGTTATACAATGAGCAGTTCTTC CASSLNLAGLYNEQFF
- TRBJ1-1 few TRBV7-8 TGTGCCAGCAGCCCTACAGGCTTACTCATGAACACTGAAGCTTTCTTT CASSPTGLLMNTEAFF
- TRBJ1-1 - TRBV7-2 TGTGCCAGCTTGGAGGGGCCGGACACTGAAGCTTTCTTT CASLEGPDTEAFF
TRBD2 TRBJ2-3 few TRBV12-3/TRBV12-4 TGTGCCAGCACCATCGTGCCGGGACTAGACACAGATACGCAGTATTTT CASTIVPGLDTDTQYF
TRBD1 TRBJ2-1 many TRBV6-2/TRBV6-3 TGTGCCAGCAGTTACTCAGAGACAGGGGGCCCCCGGATGAATGAGCAGTTCTTC CASSYSETGGPRMNEQFF
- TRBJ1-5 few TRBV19 TGTGCCAGTAGTATCCTAAGGCAGCCCCAGCATTTT CASSILRQPQHF
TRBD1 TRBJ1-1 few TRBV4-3 TGCGCCAGCAGCCAAGATGTAGGACAGGGGGACACTGAAGCTTTCTTT CASSQDVGQGDTEAFF
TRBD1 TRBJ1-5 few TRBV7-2 TGTGCCAGCAGCTTAGAAGACAGGGTTAGCAATCAGCCCCAGCATTTT CASSLEDRVSNQPQHF
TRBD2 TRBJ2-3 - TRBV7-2 TGTGCCAGCAGGCCCGGGCGGGGAGGGGATACGCAGTATTTT CASRPGRGGDTQYF
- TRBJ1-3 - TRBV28 TGTGCCAGCAGTTTGGACATTTACTCTGGAAACACCATATATTTT CASSLDIYSGNTIYF
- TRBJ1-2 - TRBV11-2 TGTGCCAGCAGCGGAGACAGGCCGGGGTATGGCTACACCTTC CASSGDRPGYGYTF
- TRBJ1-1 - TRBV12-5 TGTGCTAGTGGTTTGAACAGGAACACTGAAGCTTTCTTT CASGLNRNTEAFF
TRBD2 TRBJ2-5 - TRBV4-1 TGCGCCAGCAGCCAAGAGGGAGCGGGGGACCAAGAGACCCAGTACTTC CASSQEGAGDQETQYF
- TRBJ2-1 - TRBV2 TGTGCCAGCTCCGGGATGGACTACAATGAGCAGTTCTTC CASSGMDYNEQFF
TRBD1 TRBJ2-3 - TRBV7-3 TGTGCCAGCAGCTTCTTTTCCGGGACAGGTTCTGATACGCAGTATTTT CASSFFSGTGSDTQYF
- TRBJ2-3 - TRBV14 TGTGCCAGCAGCCAAGAAGCAGATACGCAGTATTTT CASSQEADTQYF
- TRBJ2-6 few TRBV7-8 TGTGCCAGCAGCCCCTTAGGGAGCTCTGGGGCCAACGTCCTGACTTTC CASSPLGSSGANVLTF
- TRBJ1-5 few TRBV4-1 TGCGCCAGCAGCCAAGATCTTGGGCTGAGCAATCAGCCCCAGCATTTT CASSQDLGLSNQPQHF
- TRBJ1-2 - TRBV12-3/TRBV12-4 TGTGCCAGCAGGGACGGAGGGGGAATGCTCAGCCCCCCTTATGGCTACACCTTC CASRDGGGMLSPPYGYTF